This record covers a single TCR beta chain. Its antigen is as yet unknown. These data come from a study of T cell responses to AZD1222 COVID-19 vaccine. Overall study findings and caveats: The donor group comprised mostly white British people and more females; the analysis possibly underestimated clonal diversity. Regions left unmutated in variants are reportedly the target of nearly half of spike-specific TCRs.

The V segment lost 3 bases and the J segment 5 bases; nucleotides outside the gene matches: 8. The CDR3 sequence is 15 residues long. Germline V gene lookup returns CDR1 MGHRA and CDR2 YSYEKL. Assay: immunoSEQ multiplex PCR; the TCRdb copy retains only in-frame clones and omits some. Among approximately 120,000 clones, 88% were seen once, and the ten largest hold 4.4%. V and J are TRBV4-1 and TRBJ2-5; 8 bases line up with TRBD2. This material consisted of peripheral blood, taken on day 0 of AZD1222 vaccination. This receptor was taken from an adult in good health. The CDR3 region has the DNA TGCGCCAGCAGCCAGCCACGGGGGGGCCGGGAGACCCAGTACTTC. Its protein product is CASSQPRGGRETQYF.